The 25 T cell receptor beta chains below all came from one sample that was sequenced in a study of regulatory T cells in long-lasting Graves disease. Time point indicated: newly diagnosed GD, antithyroid drugs for less than 3 months. There was RNA extracted from PBMCs, and the TCR library was made from it. Library construction for TCR beta used iRepertoire HTBI primers and Arm-PCR of CDR3 regions. MiXCR was run by TCRdb on the multiplex PCR reads, yielding one entry per CDR3 protein. The sample lists 350,000 to 550,000 distinct CDR3 sequences; more than 13% were seen once. The same data also contributed to another study, on T cells in Graves' hyperthyroidism and ophthalmopathy.

The sample here was peripheral blood mononuclear cells (PBMCs), taken at new diagnosis, from a patient treated with antithyroid drugs. Every receptor here comes from a woman aged 25 to 45 with Graves disease.

This clonotype was seen ten or more times. The chain uses TRBV12-3 or TRBV12-4 and TRBJ2-7; 8 bases agree with TRBD1. This CDR3 contains 14 residues. The V gene end was trimmed by 6 bases and the J gene end by 6 bases; junction bases not matched to a gene: 10. This CDR3 reads CASSNPDRGFEQYF. CDR3 nucleotides: TGTGCCAGCAGCAATCCCGACAGGGGATTCGAGCAGTACTTC.

Concerning this clonotype: This may stem from a read error, because a much larger clone lies one nucleotide away. The rearrangement links TRBV11-2 to TRBJ2-7; the D gene is possibly TRBD2 (5 bases). From germline, CDR1 is SGHAT and CDR2 FQNNGV. CDR3 length equals 14 residues. CDR3 in amino acids: CASSSPQQVGEQCF. DNA of the CDR3: TGTGCCAGCAGCTCTCCCCAGCAGGTCGGGGAGCAGTGCTTC.

This chain joins TRBV14 and TRBJ2-7; D is uncertain. The V and J ends lost 0 bases and 0 bases respectively, with 9 bases between them. Germline V CDR1 and CDR2: SGHDN, FVKESK. This CDR3 is 15 amino acids long. In nucleotides, the CDR3 is TGTGCCAGCAGCCAAGACGCGAACCTCTCCTACGAGCAGTACTTC. It is translated as CASSQDANLSYEQYF.

Worth noting for this clonotype: This could be a read error, since a much larger clone is one nucleotide away. The chain has TRBV6-2 or TRBV6-3 and TRBJ1-4; TRBD1 might be the D (5 bases). CDR1 is MNHEY and CDR2 is SVGEGT in the germline V gene. This CDR3 has 16 amino acids. CDR3 amino acids: CASSYSPTVPWERLFF. CDR3 DNA sequence: TGTGCCAGCAGTTACTCCCCGACAGTGCCGTGGGAAAGACTGTTTTTT.

This clonotype was counted ten times or more. V usage is TRBV3-1 and J usage is TRBJ2-3, with D tentatively TRBD1 or TRBD2 (5 bases each). The germline CDR1 and CDR2 sequences are LGHDT and YNNKEL (reference sequence). This CDR3 spans 13 amino acids. V dropped 8 bases and J dropped 5 bases, with 14 bases sitting between them. CDR3 in amino acids: CASRPLGEDTQYF. CDR3 in DNA: TGTGCCAGCCGTCCTTTGGGGGAAGATACGCAGTATTTT.

Concerning this clonotype itself: Given a much more abundant clone one base away, this may be a read error. The rearrangement uses TRBV6-1 and TRBJ2-1; no clear D. Germline V gives CDR1 MNHNS, CDR2 SASEGT. V was trimmed by 2 bases and J by 0 bases, leaving 14 bases between them. The CDR3 length is 17 residues. The CDR3 DNA is TGTGCCAGCAGTGAATCCCGGGTCGTGAGCTCCTACAATGAGCAGTTCTTC. Amino acids: CASSESRVVSSYNEQFF.

The chain carries TRBV18 and TRBJ2-1, with 10 bases fitting TRBD2. CDR3 length: 17 residues. Trimming removed 0 bases from V and 7 bases from J; junction bases left unmatched: 9. Looked up from germline, CDR1 is KGHSH and CDR2 is LQKENI. The CDR3 bases are TGTGCCAGCTCACCACCAGCTAGCGGGAGCAAGGGGAATGAGCAGTTCTTC. As protein: CASSPPASGSKGNEQFF.

This clonotype has at least ten counts. The chain employs TRBV3-1 and TRBJ1-1; D unresolved. The CDR3 is 15 amino acids. The ends were cut back, 1 base at V and 0 bases at J, with 9 bases in the middle. Germline CDR1 reads LGHDT; CDR2 reads YNNKEL (reference sequence). Here the CDR3 DNA reads TGTGCCAGCAGCCAAGGATCGGGGATGAACACTGAAGCTTTCTTT. It is translated as CASSQGSGMNTEAFF.

This clonotype has a count of ten or more. V gene TRBV3-1 combines with J gene TRBJ1-1; D not resolved. The CDR3 covers 11 residues. Germline V CDR1 and CDR2: LGHDT, YNNKEL (reference sequence). The ends were cut back, 6 bases at V and 1 base at J, with 3 bases in the middle. In DNA, the CDR3 is TGTGCCAGCAGGGAGAACACTGAAGCTTTCTTT. Translation gives CASRENTEAFF.

This clonotype was observed at least ten times. The rearrangement links TRBV28 to TRBJ2-1; 13 bases fit TRBD2. Trimming removed 3 bases from V and 6 bases from J; junction bases left unmatched: 14. The V gene's germline CDR1 is MDHEN and CDR2 SYDVKM. CDR3 length equals 19 residues. The CDR3, as DNA: TGTGCCAGCAGTTTTTTACTTCGGACTAGCGGGAGTTATTTCAATGAGCAGTTCTTC. Translation: CASSFLLRTSGSYFNEQFF.

This clonotype was observed at least ten times. The J gene is TRBJ1-5, the V gene TRBV3-1; weak D call: TRBD1 (5 bases). CDR1 and CDR2 (germline): LGHDT, YNNKEL (reference sequence). Trimming left V 1 base short and J 4 bases short, with 8 bases between. The CDR3 runs 14 residues. Written as DNA, the CDR3 is TGTGCCAGCAGCCAAGGGGGGGTTAATCAGCCCCAGCATTTT. Translation gives CASSQGGVNQPQHF.

The V call is TRBV11-2, the J call TRBJ2-1; D remains ambiguous. The V and J ends lost 0 bases and 8 bases respectively, with 8 bases between them. The CDR3 has 13 amino acids. Germline CDR1 is SGHAT and CDR2 is FQNNGV. The CDR3 spells CASSLDRYDEQFF. The CDR3, as DNA: TGTGCCAGCAGCTTAGATCGGTACGATGAGCAGTTCTTC.

This clonotype turned up a few times. The chain has TRBV14 and TRBJ2-2, with D uncertain. Germline CDR1 is SGHDN and CDR2 is FVKESK. This CDR3 is built from 12 residues. The V end lost 4 bases, the J end lost 4 bases, and 4 bases lay between the germline ends. The CDR3 DNA sequence: TGTGCCAGCAGCCGGAGCACCGGGGAGCTGTTTTTT. Protein: CASSRSTGELFF.

This clonotype was found many times. The V and J genes are TRBV2 and TRBJ1-1, with TRBD1 matching over 7 bases. After removal of 4 bases from V and 7 bases from J, the junction contained 0 bases not matched to a gene. The length of the CDR3 is 11 residues. Germline V gene data show CDR1 as SNHLY and CDR2 as FYNNEI. This chain's CDR3 is CASSGDSEAFF. CDR3 DNA: TGTGCCAGCAGTGGGGACAGTGAAGCTTTCTTT. Based on the CDR3 plus reference TRBV2 and TRBJ1-1, the full variable domain is EPEVTQTPSHQVTQMGQEVILRCVPISNHLYFYWYRQILGQKVEFLVSFYNNEISEKSEIFDDQFSVERPDGSNFTLKIRSTKLEDSAMYFCASSGDSEAFFGQGTRLTVV.

This clonotype was observed many times. The V call is TRBV6-2 or TRBV6-3, the J call TRBJ2-1; 11 positions match TRBD1. The CDR3 is 14 residues long. CDR1 and CDR2 from the germline V gene are MNHEY and SVGEGT. V shed 2 bases, J shed 8 bases, and the junction held 2 bases outside the gene matches. The CDR3 region is CASSYGQGAYEQFF. The CDR3 region has the DNA TGTGCCAGCAGTTACGGACAGGGGGCGTATGAGCAGTTCTTC.

In this sample, this clonotype turned up many times. The chain uses TRBV20-1 and TRBJ2-3, with TRBD2 as a possible D gene (7 bases). The CDR3 is 15 residues long. Germline V gene lookup returns CDR1 DFQATT and CDR2 SNEGSKA (reference sequence). Between the trimmed V and J ends, which lost 4 bases and 2 bases, there was a span of 16 bases. In DNA, the CDR3 is TGCAGTGCTAAAACCATAGGGGGGGACACAGATACGCAGTATTTT. It translates to CSAKTIGGDTDTQYF.

At least ten counts were recorded for this clonotype. The V gene is TRBV5-6, the J gene TRBJ2-3; 7 nucleotides line up with TRBD1. The CDR3 runs 14 residues. Looked up from germline, CDR1 is SGHDT and CDR2 is YYEEEE. The V gene end was trimmed by 2 bases and the J gene end by 6 bases; junction bases not matched to a gene: 6. CDR3 region: CASSFLGQEDTQYF. In nucleotides, the CDR3 is TGTGCCAGCAGCTTCCTAGGACAGGAGGATACGCAGTATTTT.

This clonotype was seen at least ten times. V usage is TRBV20-1 and J usage is TRBJ2-3; D ambiguous. The CDR3 is 13 residues long. The ends were cut back, 3 bases at V and 4 bases at J, with 11 bases in the middle. CDR1 and CDR2 (germline): DFQATT, SNEGSKA (reference sequence). DNA for the CDR3: TGCAGTGCTAGGTTTGAAGTCTCAGATACGCAGTATTTT. It specifies CSARFEVSDTQYF.

This rearrangement joins TRBV20-1 to TRBJ2-6; TRBD1 is a possible D gene (6 bases). The CDR3 has 15 residues. The V gene lost 6 bases and the J gene lost 2 bases, with 14 bases spanning the gap. Germline CDR1 DFQATT, CDR2 SNEGSKA (reference sequence). DNA of the CDR3: TGCAGTGCCCCGCCCAGGGGCCCTGGGGCCAACGTCCTGACTTTC. As protein: CSAPPRGPGANVLTF.

A few counts support this clonotype. The chain links TRBV5-6 to TRBJ1-4; D not certain. The CDR3 has 15 residues. V dropped 4 bases and J dropped 3 bases, with 13 bases sitting between them. CDR1 is SGHDT, CDR2 YYEEEE, per germline. The DNA of the CDR3 is TGTGCCAGCAGCCCCAGAGGGTTGGCTAATGAAAAACTGTTTTTT. Protein product: CASSPRGLANEKLFF. The full variable domain, completed using reference TRBV5-6 and TRBJ1-4, is DAGVTQSPTHLIKTRGQQVTLRCSPKSGHDTVSWYQQALGQGPQFIFQYYEEEERQRGNFPDRFSGHQFPNYSSELNVNALLLGDSALYLCASSPRGLANEKLFFGSGTQLSVL.

This clonotype was counted at least ten times. V is TRBV27 and J is TRBJ1-2; 7 positions agree with TRBD1. V was clipped by 2 bases and J by 7 bases; unmatched bases: 10. Germline assignment: CDR1 MNHEY and CDR2 SMNVEV (reference sequence). The CDR3 spans 15 residues. CDR3 DNA sequence: TGTGCCAGCAGTTTAAGACAGGGTGTTGTCATTGGCTACACCTTC. This sequence encodes CASSLRQGVVIGYTF.

The chain recombines TRBV2 with TRBJ1-3; tentative D call: TRBD1 (5 bases). The CDR3 length is 11 residues. Germline CDR1 SNHLY, CDR2 FYNNEI. V lost 10 bases and J 4 bases, leaving 8 bases between the germline ends. The DNA for the CDR3 is TGTGCCATCAGGGAGGGAAACACCATATATTTT. Amino acids: CAIREGNTIYF.

The sample holds many counts of this clonotype. This sequence joins TRBV28 and TRBJ1-1; TRBD1 is a possible D gene (6 bases). Per germline, CDR1 MDHEN and CDR2 SYDVKM. The CDR3 totals 15 residues. V was pared by 7 bases and J by 1 base, with 16 bases between. CDR3 protein: CASTDNTGRNTEAFF. The CDR3 nucleotides read TGTGCCAGCACCGATAACACAGGGCGGAACACTGAAGCTTTCTTT.

The V and J genes are TRBV9 and TRBJ2-3; TRBD2 aligns across 12 bases. J lost 2 bases, V lost 4 bases, and 8 bases had no gene match. Germline assignment: CDR1 SGDLS and CDR2 YYNGEE. There are 17 residues in the CDR3. DNA for the CDR3: TGTGCCAGCAGCCCTCGGACTAGCGGGATTATCACAGATACGCAGTATTTT. It yields the protein CASSPRTSGIITDTQYF.

The chain recombines TRBV19 with TRBJ1-6; D may be TRBD1 (6 bases). Germline V CDR1 and CDR2: LNHDA, SQIVND (reference sequence). The ends were cut back, 5 bases at V and 6 bases at J, with 14 bases in the middle. CDR3 length: 15 amino acids. The CDR3, as DNA: TGTGCCAGTAGTTTAGGGGGGCAGATTAATTCACCCCTCCACTTT. Translation: CASSLGGQINSPLHF.